The sequence of this TCR beta chain was determined in a study of cytomegalovirus exposure and HLA in healthy donors. Study-wide results and caveats: Overall, around 160 TCR beta chains were annotated as cytomegalovirus-associated. Donors were assumed by presence/absence analyses to have roughly uniform sequencing depth.

For this clone: The antigen remains unidentified.

With 60 Vbeta and 13 Jbeta primers, the PCR was carried out. The data were produced by immunoSEQ multiplex PCR, yet TCRdb's version contains in-frame clones alone and is incomplete. Of under 150,000 clones detected, over 75% appear once; the ten largest clones hold less than 2%. Trimming removed 10 bases from V and 5 bases from J, with 11 bases in between. Per the germline V gene, CDR1 is MNHEY and CDR2 is SVGAGI. This CDR3 is 11 amino acids long. Sequencing input: PBMCs. The chain uses TRBV6-5 and TRBJ1-1; D might be TRBD1 (5 bases). The sequence was collected from a woman aged 30 to 39 in good health and CMV-seronegative. CDR3 sequence: CATGGRTEAFF. The DNA for the CDR3 is TGTGCCACCGGGGGTAGGACTGAAGCTTTCTTT.